Presented here are 30 T cell receptor beta chains from one specimen sequenced in a study of T-cell reconstitution after alpha-beta-depleted transplantation in children. Unique molecular identifiers were used in preparing the TCRbeta library. A single record per CDR3 protein comes from TCRdb applying MiXCR to the PCR reads. The sample comprises 450,000 to 600,000 distinct CDR3 sequences, approximately 20% of which are singletons, and less than 4% rests with the top ten. The sequencing here drew on PBMCs from the stem cell graft donor, taken from the stem cell graft. All receptors derive from a human donor who donated a stem cell graft to a child with acute lymphoblastic leukemia.

As for this clonotype: Mismatch with germline at one junction end may stem from a read error. This chain joins TRBV9 and TRBJ2-2; perhaps TRBD1 as D (7 bases). CDR1 is SGDLS and CDR2 is YYNGEE in the germline V gene. The length of the CDR3 is 17 residues. The CDR3: CASSVRRGRGNTGELFF. In DNA, the CDR3 is TGTGCCAGCAGCGTACGAAGGGGGCGCGGGAACACCGGGGAGCTGTTTTTC. Variable domain in full (rest from reference TRBV9 and TRBJ2-2): DSGVTQTPKHLITATGQRVTLRCSPRSGDLSVYWYQQSLDQGLQFLIQYYNGEERAKGNILERFSAQQFPDLHSELNLSSLELGDSALYFCASSVRRGRGNTGELFFGEGSRLTVL.

The chain combines TRBV7-2 with TRBJ2-5; no clear D gene. Germline-derived CDR1 and CDR2 are SGHTA and FQGNSA. The CDR3 has 14 residues. The V end lost 2 bases, the J end lost 1 base, and 8 bases lay between the germline ends. Here the CDR3 reads CASSLRAVQETQYF. In DNA form, the CDR3 reads TGTGCCAGCAGCTTACGGGCAGTCCAAGAGACCCAGTACTTC.

V usage is TRBV28 and J usage is TRBJ2-1; 12 bases agree with TRBD1. Germline V gene lookup returns CDR1 MDHEN and CDR2 SYDVKM. The CDR3 totals 16 residues. V dropped 4 bases and J dropped 14; count of bases not matched to a gene: 15. The CDR3: CASSYNPRDRGRMEFF. In nucleotides, the CDR3 is TGTGCCAGCAGTTATAATCCCCGGGACAGGGGGCGAATGGAGTTCTTC.

J is TRBJ1-1 and V is TRBV11-2; D is unresolved. CDR1 is SGHAT, CDR2 FQNNGV, per germline. This CDR3 has 17 residues. V dropped 0 bases and J dropped 0 bases, with 14 bases sitting between them. DNA for the CDR3: TGTGCCAGCAGCTTAGATCTGCGACGGACGATGAACACTGAAGCTTTCTTT. The encoded protein is CASSLDLRRTMNTEAFF.

The chain combines TRBV7-8 with TRBJ2-7, with D perhaps given as TRBD1 or TRBD2 (5 bases each). The germline V gene has CDR1 SGHVS and CDR2 FQNEAQ. V dropped 4 bases and J dropped 3 bases, with 16 bases sitting between them. The CDR3 extends over 15 amino acids. CDR3 in amino acids: CASSSFPGLNYEQYF. The CDR3 nucleotides are TGTGCCAGCAGCTCCTTTCCGGGGCTTAACTACGAGCAGTACTTC.

This clonotype has ten or more counts. The chain is built from TRBV18 and TRBJ2-1, with D unresolved. Trimming stripped 1 base from V and 10 bases from J, with 11 bases between. Germline CDR1 is KGHSH and CDR2 is LQKENI. This CDR3 contains 13 residues. The DNA of the CDR3 is TGTGCCAGCTCACCACAGCATGGCCTAGAGCAGTTCTTC. This encodes CASSPQHGLEQFF.

The chain combines TRBV12-3 or TRBV12-4 with TRBJ1-4; D possibly corresponds to TRBD1 (5 bases). V lost 6 bases and J 0 bases, leaving 14 bases between the germline ends. The CDR3 runs 16 residues. As DNA, the CDR3 is TGTGCCAGCAGACCAAGGGTCAGGGCAACTAATGAAAAACTGTTTTTT. Amino acid sequence: CASRPRVRATNEKLFF.

This sequence joins TRBV20-1 and TRBJ2-1, with TRBD2 as a possible D gene (7 bases). The CDR3 has 15 residues. Germline V CDR1 and CDR2: DFQATT, SNEGSKA (reference sequence). Trimming removed 0 bases at V and 7 bases at J, with 16 bases between. Here the CDR3 reads CSARDDPKGGNEQFF. In DNA form, the CDR3 reads TGCAGTGCTAGAGACGACCCTAAGGGGGGGAATGAGCAGTTCTTC.

The V and J genes are TRBV9 and TRBJ2-1, with 11 bases that match TRBD2. Germline loops: CDR1 SGDLS, CDR2 YYNGEE. The CDR3 extends over 18 amino acids. V lost 0 bases, J lost 7 bases, and 12 bases stayed unmatched. The CDR3 sequence is CASSVEPRTSGLGNEQFF. CDR3 bases: TGTGCCAGCAGCGTAGAACCAAGGACTAGCGGGCTAGGGAATGAGCAGTTCTTC.

The V gene is TRBV6-4, the J gene TRBJ2-1; a possible D gene is TRBD1 (5 bases). The CDR3 has 19 residues. The germline V gene encodes CDR1 MRHNA and CDR2 SNTAGT. The germline V and J ends were trimmed by 5 bases and 0 bases, with 23 bases remaining between them. CDR3 sequence: CASSLGLRPTLSSYNEQFF. DNA for the CDR3: TGTGCCAGCAGTTTGGGGCTACGGCCCACCCTTAGCTCCTACAATGAGCAGTTCTTC.

This clonotype was observed a handful of times. This rearrangement joins TRBV27 to TRBJ1-5; D unclear. The germline V and J ends were trimmed by 6 bases and 5 bases, with 11 bases remaining between them. CDR3 length: 13 amino acids. In germline, CDR1 is MNHEY, CDR2 SMNVEV (reference sequence). CDR3 amino acids: CASRVGVYQPQHF. CDR3 DNA: TGTGCCAGCAGAGTAGGAGTGTATCAGCCCCAGCATTTT.

This sequence joins TRBV11-2 and TRBJ2-1, with D perhaps being TRBD1 or TRBD2 (5 bases each). This CDR3 region has 18 residues. V lost 4 bases and J 6 bases, leaving 25 bases between the germline ends. Germline lookup yields CDR1 SGHAT and CDR2 FQNNGV. The CDR3 spells CASSYHLGTTRRGNEQFF. The DNA for the CDR3 is TGTGCCAGCAGCTACCACCTTGGGACCACCAGACGGGGCAATGAGCAGTTCTTC.

In its sample, this clonotype was seen a few times. The rearrangement links TRBV20-1 to TRBJ1-1; no clear D gene. The V and J ends lost 6 bases and 8 bases respectively, with 13 bases between them. The CDR3 loop spans 11 amino acids. CDR1 is DFQATT and CDR2 is SNEGSKA in the germline V gene (reference sequence). Written as DNA, the CDR3 is TGCAGTGCCCGGACCGGAGGGGAAGCTTTCTTT. Its protein is CSARTGGEAFF.

This chain uses TRBV29-1 with TRBJ2-1; TRBD2 matches at 8 bases. The length of the CDR3 is 16 residues. Germline V lookup: CDR1 SQVTM, CDR2 ANQGSEA. Trimming cost V 2 bases and J 2 bases; bases outside gene matches: 8. The CDR3 coding sequence is TGCAGCGTTGAAAGGTTTAGCGGGACCCCCTACAATGAGCAGTTCTTC. It encodes CSVERFSGTPYNEQFF.

This chain joins TRBV5-6 and TRBJ2-2, with D unclear. Germline CDR1 reads SGHDT; CDR2 reads YYEEEE. CDR3 length: 16 amino acids. V lost 4 bases and J 0 bases, leaving 13 bases between the germline ends. The CDR3 bases are TGTGCCAGCAGCGCAGTGAACGTCGCGAACACCGGGGAGCTGTTTTTT. This codes for CASSAVNVANTGELFF.

J is TRBJ2-5 and V is TRBV7-2; D call uncertain. The CDR3 has 14 amino acids. Trimming stripped 1 base from V and 2 bases from J, with 8 bases between. Per germline, CDR1 SGHTA and CDR2 FQGNSA. The DNA of the CDR3 is TGTGCCAGCAGCTTAGAAATTTTACAAGAGACCCAGTACTTC. Its protein product is CASSLEILQETQYF.

The genes are TRBV6-5 and TRBJ1-4, with TRBD1 as a possible D gene (5 bases). The CDR3 runs to 12 residues. Germline CDR1 is MNHEY and CDR2 is SVGAGI. V lost 8 bases to trimming and J lost 9 bases, with 13 bases between them. CDR3 DNA: TGTGCCAGCGGACCGGTGGGGCAAAAACTGTTTTTT. Translation: CASGPVGQKLFF.

This clonotype has only a few counts. The V gene is TRBV15, the J gene TRBJ2-1, with 10 positions matching TRBD2. V trimming: 4 bases; J trimming: 10 bases; junction bases outside the gene matches: 22. Germline V gene lookup returns CDR1 LNHNV and CDR2 YYDKDF (reference sequence). The CDR3 length is 19 residues. CDR3 region: CATSTSSGSPKGRPWEQFF. DNA for the CDR3: TGTGCCACCAGCACTTCTAGCGGGAGTCCAAAGGGTAGGCCTTGGGAGCAGTTCTTC.

This clonotype was observed a few times. The rearrangement joins TRBV14 to TRBJ2-3; D may be TRBD1 (6 bases). The CDR3 loop spans 15 amino acids. V lost 5 bases, J lost 1 base, and 13 bases lay in between. Germline V gives CDR1 SGHDN, CDR2 FVKESK. The CDR3 protein is CASSGTGKRTDTQYF. CDR3 sequence (DNA): TGTGCCAGCAGCGGAACAGGGAAGCGCACAGATACGCAGTATTTT.

This clonotype showed up many times. This rearrangement joins TRBV12-3 or TRBV12-4 to TRBJ1-4; no definite D call. The CDR3 contains 11 residues. Trimming stripped 7 bases from V and 7 bases from J, with 7 bases between. CDR3 DNA sequence: TGTGCCAGCACCTGGGGTGAAAAACTGTTTTTT. Translated, it gives CASTWGEKLFF.

The V gene is TRBV29-1, the J gene TRBJ2-1, with 13 nucleotides matching TRBD2. Per the germline V gene, CDR1 is SQVTM and CDR2 is ANQGSEA. This CDR3 has 14 residues. Trimming cost V 7 bases and J 5 bases; bases outside gene matches: 5. As DNA, the CDR3 is TGCAGCGCCCAACTAGCGGGAGGGCACAATGAGCAGTTCTTC. Translating gives CSAQLAGGHNEQFF.

Concerning this clonotype itself: One junction end disagrees with the germline gene, perhaps due to a read error. This rearrangement joins TRBV7-9 to TRBJ2-7; unclear D gene. The CDR3 spans 14 residues. CDR1 SEHNR and CDR2 FQNEAQ come from the germline V gene (reference sequence). The CDR3 DNA reads as TGTGCCAGCAGCTTGAGTGTCTCCTCCTACGAGCACTACTTC. It specifies CASSLSVSSYEHYF.

This clonotype has more than one count but fewer than ten. The V gene is TRBV12-3 or TRBV12-4, the J gene TRBJ2-7; D gene ambiguous. V dropped 3 bases and J dropped 6 bases, with 12 bases sitting between them. This CDR3 contains 13 residues. The CDR3 nucleotides read TGTGCCAGCAGTTTGGTCCGGGCTCGCGAGCAGTACTTC. Its protein is CASSLVRAREQYF.

This clonotype has only a few counts. The chain links TRBV7-6 to TRBJ2-1, with 9 nucleotides matching TRBD2. CDR1 is SGHVS and CDR2 is FNYEAQ in the germline V gene. This CDR3 comprises 18 residues. The V and J ends lost 0 bases and 1 base, in that order; junction bases with no gene match: 7. The CDR3 loop reads CASSLALRREGSYNEQFF. In nucleotides, the CDR3 is TGTGCCAGCAGCTTAGCGCTGAGGCGGGAGGGGTCCTACAATGAGCAGTTCTTC.

The chain combines TRBV9 with TRBJ2-7; TRBD1 might be the D (5 bases). The ends were cut back, 0 bases at V and 7 bases at J, with 8 bases in the middle. CDR3 length: 12 residues. Germline V CDR1 and CDR2: SGDLS, YYNGEE. This CDR3 reads CASSVDRGEQYF. The CDR3 DNA is TGTGCCAGCAGCGTAGATAGGGGAGAGCAGTACTTC.

This clonotype was recorded at least ten times. V gene TRBV10-2 combines with J gene TRBJ1-5; unclear D gene. This CDR3 has 13 amino acids. The germline CDR1 and CDR2 sequences are WSHSY and SAAADI. The V end lost 8 bases, the J end lost 3 bases, and 11 bases lay between the germline ends. Written as DNA, the CDR3 is TGCGCCAGCTACGAAGGGAACAATCAGCCCCAGCATTTT. Its protein is CASYEGNNQPQHF.

Of note for this clonotype: The CDR3 ends on some other residue instead of the conserved phenylalanine or tryptophan, so this is likely a read error. This chain links TRBV24-1 with TRBJ2-5; TRBD1 agrees at 9 bases. The CDR3 extends over 15 amino acids. With V trimmed by 3 bases and J by 7 bases, 8 bases remained unmatched. Per the germline V gene, CDR1 is KGHDR and CDR2 is SFDVKD. CDR3 loop: CATSDPQGATSTQYS. The CDR3 nucleotides are TGTGCCACCAGTGATCCACAGGGGGCCACCTCGACCCAGTACTCC.

The rearrangement joins TRBV5-1 to TRBJ2-1, with D perhaps TRBD2 (5 bases). Germline V gene data show CDR1 as SGHRS and CDR2 as YFSETQ. Trimming took off 4 bases at V and 2 bases at J, with 7 bases between the two ends. This CDR3 region has 13 residues. The CDR3 loop is CASSQTTYNEQFF. In DNA form, the CDR3 reads TGCGCCAGCAGCCAGACTACCTACAATGAGCAGTTCTTC.

The chain carries TRBV7-9 and TRBJ1-1; D is undetermined. The CDR3 is 14 residues long. The V gene lost 4 bases and the J gene lost 3 bases, with 12 bases spanning the gap. The germline CDR1 and CDR2 sequences are SEHNR and FQNEAQ (reference sequence). CDR3 coding DNA: TGTGCCAGCAGCTCCAACCGGAGGGACACTGAAGCTTTCTTT. Translated: CASSSNRRDTEAFF.

This clonotype was observed once. The chain is built from TRBV7-1 and TRBJ2-1; TRBD2 aligns across 11 bases. TRBV7-1 is filed as an ORF, its function uncertain. Germline trimming cut 3 bases from V and 7 bases from J; bases unmatched to any gene: 14. The CDR3 sequence is 18 residues long. The CDR3 here is CASSSGVAGGPLGNEQFF. The CDR3 coding sequence is TGTGCCAGCAGCTCCGGGGTAGCGGGAGGGCCTCTAGGGAATGAGCAGTTCTTC.